Presented here are 26 T cell receptor beta chains from one specimen sequenced in a study of T cell repertoires in cytomegalovirus infection. The antigens for these receptors are not known. TCRdb passed the reads through MiXCR, listing each CDR3 protein once. The table lists around 900,000 distinct CDR3 sequences, roughly 31% of them singletons. Sequenced here: cultured CD8+ T cells from PBMCs, sampled from culture after CMV antigen stimulation. Every receptor here comes from a human donor in good health (CMV status not recorded). Some clones in this sample may be carry-over from other donors' samples.

There are many counts of this clonotype. CDR3 sequence reads: CASSLVAGAGNTIYF. CDR3 nucleotide sequence: TGTGCCAGCAGCTTAGTCGCAGGGGCCGGAAACACCATATATTTT. The rearrangement uses TRBV7-2 and TRBJ1-3, with D perhaps matching TRBD1 (6 bases). Trimming cost V 1 base and J 4 bases, with 11 bases left between them. In germline, CDR1 is SGHTA, CDR2 FQGNSA. There are 15 residues in the CDR3.

This clonotype was seen a handful of times. This chain joins TRBV12-3 or TRBV12-4 and TRBJ2-2, with 8 bases fitting TRBD1. The CDR3 runs to 14 residues. Unmatched junction bases numbered 9, after V lost 6 bases and J lost 9 bases. CDR3 DNA: TGTGCCAGCAGGGAGAGCGACAGGGGCTGGGAGCTGTTTTTT. Amino acids: CASRESDRGWELFF.

The chain has TRBV28 and TRBJ2-1; 8 positions match TRBD1. CDR3 size: 14 residues. Germline trimming cut 8 bases from V and 2 bases from J; bases unmatched to any gene: 5. The germline V gene has CDR1 MDHEN and CDR2 SYDVKM. The CDR3 sequence is CASLGTGAYNEQFF. The CDR3 DNA sequence: TGTGCCAGCCTAGGGACAGGAGCCTACAATGAGCAGTTCTTC. The whole variable domain, remainder taken from reference TRBV28 and TRBJ2-1, is DVKVTQSSRYLVKRTGEKVFLECVQDMDHENMFWYRQDPGLGLRLIYFSYDVKMKEKGDIPEGYSVSREKKERFSLILESASTNQTSMYLCASLGTGAYNEQFFGPGTRLTVL.

This clonotype was detected only a few times. This chain connects TRBV6-2 or TRBV6-3 to TRBJ2-3; D may match TRBD1 or TRBD2 (5 bases each). Germline V gene data show CDR1 as MNHEY and CDR2 as SVGEGT. Trimming took off 2 bases at V and 2 bases at J, with 14 bases between the two ends. This CDR3 is 16 amino acids long. DNA of the CDR3: TGTGCCAGCAGTTACGGTTGGGACCTGGACACAGATACGCAGTATTTT. Translated: CASSYGWDLDTDTQYF.

This clonotype was picked up a small number of times. V and J are TRBV6-5 and TRBJ1-6, with D perhaps TRBD1 (5 bases). The germline V and J ends were trimmed by 10 bases and 10 bases, with 26 bases remaining between them. In germline, CDR1 is MNHEY, CDR2 SVGAGI. This CDR3 comprises 16 residues. The CDR3, as DNA: TGTGCCACCAAAATTCAGGGTAGCAATCGAGAATCACCCCTCCACTTT. Residues: CATKIQGSNRESPLHF.

The rearrangement links TRBV10-3 to TRBJ1-5; 7 nucleotides match TRBD1. The length of the CDR3 is 15 residues. Germline V lookup: CDR1 ENHRY, CDR2 SYGVKD. Germline trimming cut 4 bases from V and 6 bases from J; bases unmatched to any gene: 9. The CDR3 sequence is CAISGTDRAGQPQHF. CDR3 nucleotide sequence: TGTGCCATCAGTGGGACCGACAGGGCGGGTCAGCCCCAGCATTTT.

V and J are TRBV19 and TRBJ2-7, with 7 nucleotides matching TRBD1. V shed 4 bases, J shed 4 bases, and the junction held 4 bases outside the gene matches. There are 13 residues in the CDR3. Germline values: CDR1 LNHDA, CDR2 SQIVND (reference sequence). In nucleotides, the CDR3 is TGTGCCAGTAGTAAGGGACAGCTGTACGAGCAGTACTTC. It specifies CASSKGQLYEQYF.

There are many counts of this clonotype. This sequence joins TRBV7-8 and TRBJ1-3; D is undetermined. The CDR3 has 17 amino acids. Germline CDR1 and CDR2: SGHVS and FQNEAQ. V lost 6 bases and J 1 base, leaving 19 bases between the germline ends. The CDR3 bases are TGTGCCAGCAGTAAAGAATACGGGGAGTCATCTGGAAACACCATATATTTT. Protein: CASSKEYGESSGNTIYF. The full variable domain, in which reference TRBV7-8 and TRBJ1-3 provide the parts outside the CDR3, is GAGVSQSPRYKVAKRGQDVALRCDPISGHVSLFWYQQALGQGPEFLTYFQNEAQLDKSGLPSDRFFAERPEGSVSTLKIQRTQQEDSAVYLCASSKEYGESSGNTIYFGEGSWLTVV.

This clonotype was observed a handful of times. The chain carries TRBV19 and TRBJ1-1, with 7 bases identical to TRBD1. The germline gives CDR1 LNHDA, CDR2 SQIVND (reference sequence). Unmatched junction bases numbered 0, after V lost 2 bases and J lost 0 bases. The CDR3 loop spans 14 amino acids. CDR3 sequence (DNA): TGTGCCAGTAGTATACAGGGGGTGAACACTGAAGCTTTCTTT. Its translation is CASSIQGVNTEAFF.

Only a few counts were recorded for this clonotype. The chain's CDR3 is CASSLGSLDPEAFF. The CDR3 bases are TGTGCCAGCAGCCTTGGGAGCCTGGACCCTGAAGCTTTCTTT. J is TRBJ1-1 and V is TRBV3-1; no clear D gene. V gave up 4 bases and J gave up 6 bases, with 15 bases separating them. This CDR3 comprises 14 residues. From germline, CDR1 is LGHDT and CDR2 YNNKEL (reference sequence). Together with reference TRBV3-1 and TRBJ1-1, the CDR3 gives the full variable domain: DTAVSQTPKYLVTQMGNDKSIKCEQNLGHDTMYWYKQDSKKFLKIMFSYNNKELIINETVPNRFSPKSPDKAHLNLHINSLELGDSAVYFCASSLGSLDPEAFFGQGTRLTVV.

The V gene is TRBV13, the J gene TRBJ2-3, with no clear D. The CDR3 has 16 amino acids. CDR1 and CDR2 from the germline V gene are PRHDT and FYEKMQ (reference sequence). Trimming removed 5 bases at V and 2 bases at J, with 17 bases between. The CDR3 region is CASSGGSRAFTDTQYF. CDR3 sequence (DNA): TGTGCCAGCAGCGGCGGTTCCCGAGCCTTCACAGATACGCAGTATTTT. The full variable domain, rest sourced from reference TRBV13 and TRBJ2-3, is AAGVIQSPRHLIKEKRETATLKCYPIPRHDTVYWYQQGPGQDPQFLISFYEKMQSDKGSIPDRFSAQQFSDYHSELNMSSLELGDSALYFCASSGGSRAFTDTQYFGPGTRLTVL.

The sample holds a few counts of this clonotype. The V gene is TRBV7-9, the J gene TRBJ1-4, with D unclear. The CDR3 has 12 residues. CDR1 is SEHNR and CDR2 is FQNEAQ in the germline V gene (reference sequence). Trimming stripped 5 bases from V and 6 bases from J, with 7 bases between. The CDR3 protein is CASSTYDEKLFF. DNA of the CDR3: TGTGCCAGCAGCACGTACGATGAAAAACTGTTTTTT. Filled out from reference TRBV7-9 and TRBJ1-4, the complete variable domain reads DTGVSQNPRHKITKRGQNVTFRCDPISEHNRLYWYRQTLGQGPEFLTYFQNEAQLEKSRLLSDRFSAERPKGSFSTLEIQRTEQGDSAMYLCASSTYDEKLFFGSGTQLSVL.

V is TRBV27 and J is TRBJ1-2; 7 nucleotides line up with TRBD1. The CDR3 runs 14 residues. The V gene's germline CDR1 is MNHEY and CDR2 SMNVEV (reference sequence). V shed 7 bases and J 4 bases; nucleotides not matched to a gene: 9. For the CDR3, the DNA is TGTGCCAGCACGCCAGGAGGGGGCTCCTATGGCTACACCTTC. Translated: CASTPGGGSYGYTF.

This clonotype was seen at least ten times. V gene TRBV6-1 combines with J gene TRBJ2-7; no reliable D call. Germline V gene data show CDR1 as MNHNS and CDR2 as SASEGT. The ends were cut back, 2 bases at V and 7 bases at J, with 12 bases in the middle. This CDR3 has 13 residues. CDR3 residues: CASSEKLRPEQYF. The CDR3 DNA sequence: TGTGCCAGCAGTGAAAAGTTAAGGCCTGAGCAGTACTTC.

This clonotype was counted a few times. This sequence joins TRBV7-8 and TRBJ2-5; D remains ambiguous. The CDR3 is 13 amino acids. Trimming took 2 bases from V and 5 from J, leaving 9 bases between them. Germline CDR1 reads SGHVS; CDR2 reads FQNEAQ. The CDR3: CASSLRPRETQYF. Here the CDR3 DNA reads TGTGCCAGCAGCTTACGCCCCCGGGAGACCCAGTACTTC.

This clonotype has at least ten counts. The chain is built from TRBV7-2 and TRBJ1-1, with D perhaps matching TRBD1 (6 bases). Trimming pared 2 bases from V and 0 bases from J, leaving 16 bases between. The CDR3 totals 17 residues. Germline V gene lookup returns CDR1 SGHTA and CDR2 FQGNSA. As DNA, the CDR3 is TGTGCCAGCAGCTTAAACAGGGTTGGGCCCCTGAACACTGAAGCTTTCTTT. This codes for CASSLNRVGPLNTEAFF.

This clonotype has only a few counts. J is TRBJ2-2 and V is TRBV4-1; the D is unclear. Germline values: CDR1 MGHRA, CDR2 YSYEKL. This CDR3 contains 15 residues. The V end was cut by 4 bases, the J end by 4 bases, with 13 bases between. The DNA of the CDR3 is TGCGCCAGCAGCCCCCGCGAACGAGCCACCGGGGAGCTGTTTTTT. Protein sequence: CASSPRERATGELFF.

This clonotype appeared a few times. This chain joins TRBV4-1 and TRBJ2-7, with D perhaps matching TRBD1 (5 bases). This CDR3 has 15 residues. The ends were cut back, 1 base at V and 7 bases at J, with 17 bases in the middle. Germline V gene data show CDR1 as MGHRA and CDR2 as YSYEKL. The CDR3 DNA is TGCGCCAGCAGCCAAGTTCGAAGGGGTTTGGGGGAGCAGTACTTC. Translation: CASSQVRRGLGEQYF.

This clonotype has only a few counts. This rearrangement joins TRBV27 to TRBJ1-2; D possibly corresponds to TRBD1 (5 bases). The germline V and J ends were trimmed by 5 bases and 3 bases, with 10 bases remaining between them. CDR3 length: 13 residues. Germline V CDR1 and CDR2: MNHEY, SMNVEV (reference sequence). The CDR3 bases are TGTGCCAGCAGTAATACAGGCGACTATGGCTACACCTTC. This codes for CASSNTGDYGYTF.

A few counts support this clonotype. This chain joins TRBV7-6 and TRBJ1-5; D gene unclear. The CDR3 is made up of 16 amino acids. The V gene lost 5 bases and the J gene lost 0 bases, with 14 bases spanning the gap. CDR1 is SGHVS and CDR2 is FNYEAQ in the germline V gene. CDR3 DNA sequence: TGTGCCAGCAGCCGCTCGGGTGGGCCTAGCAATCAGCCCCAGCATTTT. As protein: CASSRSGGPSNQPQHF.

This chain links TRBV24-1 with TRBJ2-2; a possible D gene is TRBD1 (6 bases). The CDR3 covers 15 residues. CDR1 is KGHDR, CDR2 SFDVKD, per germline. The V end was cut by 3 bases, the J end by 5 bases, with 12 bases between. This CDR3 reads CATSDDNRDTGELFF. The CDR3 region has the DNA TGTGCCACCAGTGATGACAACAGGGATACCGGGGAGCTGTTTTTT.

To note about this clonotype: A read error may explain this, as a much larger clone is one base away. The chain employs TRBV7-9 and TRBJ2-7, with D perhaps being TRBD1 or TRBD2 (5 bases each). The CDR3 has 14 residues. Germline values: CDR1 SEHNR, CDR2 FQNEAQ (reference sequence). The CDR3 DNA is TGTGCCAGCAACTTAGCCGGGACCGCCTACGAGCAGTACTTC. This gives the protein CASNLAGTAYEQYF. The whole variable domain, remainder taken from reference TRBV7-9 and TRBJ2-7, is DTGVSQNPRHKITKRGQNVTFRCDPISEHNRLYWYRQTLGQGPEFLTYFQNEAQLEKSRLLSDRFSAERPKGSFSTLEIQRTEQGDSAMYLCASNLAGTAYEQYFGPGTRLTVT.

The chain carries TRBV27 and TRBJ1-2; 9 nucleotides agree with TRBD1. The CDR3 contains 14 residues. CDR1 MNHEY and CDR2 SMNVEV come from the germline V gene (reference sequence). V gave up 6 bases and J gave up 8 bases; unmatched junction bases: 10. The DNA of the CDR3 is TGTGCCAGCAGCCCCTCCGGGACAGGGAAAGGCTACACCTTC. It codes for CASSPSGTGKGYTF.

The V and J genes are TRBV7-3 and TRBJ2-5; tentatively, D is TRBD1 or TRBD2 (5 bases each). Trimming shortened V by 2 bases and J by 9 bases, and 22 bases separated the two germline ends. Germline CDR1 is SGHTA and CDR2 is FQGTGA. The CDR3 is 16 residues long. The DNA of the CDR3 is TGTGCCAGCAGCTTAGCCGCCAGGGTGTTAGGGGAGCCCCAGTACTTC. Its protein product is CASSLAARVLGEPQYF.

This chain connects TRBV6-6 to TRBJ2-1; D ambiguous. This CDR3 has 12 amino acids. Germline-derived CDR1 and CDR2 are MNHNY and SVGAGI (reference sequence). V dropped 10 bases and J dropped 3 bases, with 10 bases sitting between them. CDR3 protein: CATWGLYNEQFF. The CDR3 nucleotides read TGTGCCACCTGGGGTCTCTACAATGAGCAGTTCTTC.

This chain connects TRBV7-6 to TRBJ1-6, with D unclear. V gave up 1 base and J gave up 9 bases, with 13 bases separating them. Germline V gene lookup returns CDR1 SGHVS and CDR2 FNYEAQ. The CDR3 totals 15 residues. The CDR3 DNA sequence: TGTGCCAGCAGCTTAGATTTGGGTTGGGGTTCACCCCTCCACTTT. This translates into CASSLDLGWGSPLHF.